These T cell receptor beta chains were read from a single sample in a study of tumor-infiltrating lymphocytes in localized non-small cell lung cancer. TCRdb keeps only in-frame clones here, not all; method: immunoSEQ multiplex PCR. The sample shows 14,000 to 15,000 clones, roughly 79% of them seen only once. Sample: lung tumor tissue. Every receptor here comes from a human donor with non-small cell lung cancer. Both conserved end residues are part of each CDR3. Fields, in order: J gene, D gene, V gene, clone size, CDR3 protein, CDR3 DNA. D genes are given only for firm matches. Rows give clone size only sometimes, using once, few, many, or a class for an expanded clone.

J: TRBJ2-1
D: TRBD2
V: TRBV11-2
size: -
CDR3: CASSLQAGGDEQFF
DNA: TGTGCCAGCAGCTTACAAGCGGGAGGTGATGAGCAGTTCTTC

J: TRBJ2-3
D: -
V: TRBV9
size: -
CDR3: CASSADGGVTDTQYF
DNA: TGTGCCAGCAGCGCCGATGGGGGTGTCACAGATACGCAGTATTTT

J: TRBJ2-1
D: -
V: TRBV9
size: -
CDR3: CASSVVGAVEQFF
DNA: TGTGCCAGCAGCGTAGTTGGGGCGGTTGAGCAGTTCTTC

J: TRBJ1-3
D: -
V: TRBV11-3
size: once
CDR3: CASSPGDISGNTIYF
DNA: TGTGCCAGCAGCCCCGGGGACATCTCTGGAAACACCATATATTTT

J: TRBJ2-1
D: TRBD2
V: TRBV11-3
size: once
CDR3: CASSGSGLAGGGSYNEQFF
DNA: TGTGCCAGCAGCGGTTCGGGACTAGCGGGAGGAGGGTCCTACAATGAGCAGTTCTTC

J: TRBJ1-1
D: -
V: TRBV14
size: once
CDR3: CASSLTRNTEAFF
DNA: TGTGCCAGCAGCCTCACTCGGAACACTGAAGCTTTCTTT

J: TRBJ2-5
D: TRBD2
V: TRBV5-1
size: -
CDR3: CASSLGSPPASGSQETQYF
DNA: TGCGCCAGCAGCTTGGGGAGTCCGCCCGCTAGCGGGAGTCAAGAGACCCAGTACTTC

J: TRBJ2-7
D: -
V: TRBV9
size: -
CDR3: CASSVDSQTYEQYF
DNA: TGTGCCAGCAGCGTAGATTCACAAACCTACGAGCAGTACTTC

J: TRBJ1-2
D: -
V: TRBV18
size: -
CDR3: CASSDGANYGYTF
DNA: TGTGCCAGCTCAGATGGGGCGAACTATGGCTACACCTTC

J: TRBJ2-2
D: TRBD2
V: TRBV19
size: -
CDR3: CASSGSGTNTGELFF
DNA: TGTGCCAGTAGTGGTAGCGGGACTAACACCGGGGAGCTGTTTTTT

J: TRBJ2-3
D: -
V: TRBV11-3
size: -
CDR3: CASSLGRGPSTDTQYF
DNA: TGTGCCAGCAGCTTAGGTCGGGGGCCCAGCACAGATACGCAGTATTTT